The rows below give T cell receptor beta chains drawn from one sample of a study of cytomegalovirus exposure and HLA in healthy donors. Profiling relied on immunoSEQ multiplex PCR, and the TCRdb table lists in-frame clones only, not all of them. This table holds more than 120,000 clones, about four fifths found once. The sample consisted of PBMCs. The origin of the receptors is a male donor in good health and CMV-seronegative. Each CDR3 is given without its conserved first and last residue.

cdr3_length	v_call	cdr3_aa
11	TRBV29-1	SVEGVGIEGQF
15	TRBV28	ASSLWSGGREGQPQH
13	TRBV9	ASSEQGENNQPQH
12	TRBV18	ASSPPSLNTEAF
14	TRBV4-3	ASSPGGSGRGDTQY
11	TRBV28	ASSFPNQETQY
11	TRBV10-3	ATAALGTGELF
12	TRBV5-5	ASSRDRGSETQY
12	TRBV29-1	SVEKQTGVNEQF
12	TRBV7-3	ASSLSAVGYEQY
14	TRBV4-3	ASSRLAGGGTGELF
16	TRBV7-8	ASSHQTGSLLSDEKLF
13	TRBV6-4	ASSEKTSGVDEQF
13	TRBV7-3	ASSPSGRTYNEQF
14	TRBV25-1	ASSPRTGKSIYEQY
13	TRBV18	ASSPGGLAKNIQY
13	TRBV6-5	ASSYLSGRPGEQF
14	TRBV4-3	ASSQDSPSGANVLT
12	TRBV27	ASSPSSLTYEQY
12	TRBV19	ASSIGGRGQPQH
10	TRBV4-1	ASRSGTAAAF
13	TRBV9	ASSVGAGLSYEQY
13	TRBV5-4	ASSLEGGSSYGYT
13	TRBV23-1	ASSQSGQGRDTQY
15	TRBV5-6	ASSPLVGGFSTDTQY
15	TRBV25-1	ASSLPVGLAGVHEQF
11	TRBV13	ASSRRGTDTQY
11	TRBV19	ASSRSDAYEQY
12	TRBV9	ASNRGTMVNEQF
14	TRBV4-3	ASSHPGSGARDEQF
11	TRBV28	ASSYRDRETQY
14	TRBV4-3	ASSQEAWGLGNTIY
19	TRBV28	ASSFKAETGGLGSVQETQY
14	TRBV19	ASSDGGLLSGNTIY
11	TRBV5-8	ASSPDRRETQY
9	TRBV6-5	AVFSTDTQY
10	TRBV29-1	SANSASPGYT
11	TRBV4-1	ASSQVNSGVYT